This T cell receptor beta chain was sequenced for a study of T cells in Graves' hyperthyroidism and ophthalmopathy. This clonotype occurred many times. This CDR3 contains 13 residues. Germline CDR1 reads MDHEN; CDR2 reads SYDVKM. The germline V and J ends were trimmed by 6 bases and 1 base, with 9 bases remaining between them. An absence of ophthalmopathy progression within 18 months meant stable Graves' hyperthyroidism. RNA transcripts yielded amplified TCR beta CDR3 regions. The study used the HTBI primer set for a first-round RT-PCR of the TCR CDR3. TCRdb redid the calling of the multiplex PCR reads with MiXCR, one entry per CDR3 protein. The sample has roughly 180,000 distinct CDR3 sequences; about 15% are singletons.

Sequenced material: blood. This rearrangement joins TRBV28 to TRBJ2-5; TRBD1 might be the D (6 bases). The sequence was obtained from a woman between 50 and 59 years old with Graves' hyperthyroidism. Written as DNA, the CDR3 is TGTGCCAGCAGACCGACAGGCCAAGAGACCCAGTACTTC. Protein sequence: CASRPTGQETQYF.